The 13 T cell receptor beta chains presented below share a single source sample, sequenced in a study of T-cell memory formation after mild COVID-19. One entry per CDR3 protein, called by TCRdb with MiXCR from the 5' RACE reads. The repertoire includes about 130,000 distinct CDR3 sequences, roughly 6% of them detected once, and over 2% sits in the top ten. The source material was PBMCs or a T cell subset sorted from them (not recorded which). The source of these receptors is an adult woman who had mild COVID-19 (a few samples of this study predate the infection). Cell type and time point are not known.

V usage is TRBV18 and J usage is TRBJ1-1; the D is unclear. Trimming left V 1 base short and J 1 base short, with 4 bases between. Germline-derived CDR1 and CDR2 are KGHSH and LQKENI. This CDR3 spans 13 amino acids. CDR3 loop: CASSPQKNTEAFF. The CDR3 nucleotides read TGTGCCAGCTCACCACAGAAGAACACTGAAGCTTTCTTT.

V and J are TRBV6-6 and TRBJ2-7; D may be TRBD1 (6 bases). V shed 6 bases and J shed 3 bases, with 9 bases lying between them. The CDR3 spans 12 residues. Germline CDR1 and CDR2: MNHNY and SVGAGI (reference sequence). The CDR3: CASRQGFYEQYF. Written as DNA, the CDR3 is TGTGCCAGCAGACAGGGTTTCTACGAGCAGTACTTC.

The rearrangement joins TRBV7-9 to TRBJ1-6; TRBD1 agrees at 11 bases. CDR3 size: 17 residues. After removal of 3 bases from V and 7 bases from J, the junction contained 8 bases not matched to a gene. The V gene's germline CDR1 is SEHNR and CDR2 FQNEAQ (reference sequence). CDR3 DNA sequence: TGTGCCAGCAGCTTTAATGTGGGACAGGGGGGAAATTCACCCCTCCACTTT. Encoded protein: CASSFNVGQGGNSPLHF.

This clonotype was picked up many times. One end of the junction does not line up with germline, which may come from a read error. V usage is TRBV3-1 and J usage is TRBJ2-7; the D gene is possibly TRBD1 (6 bases). The CDR3 consists of 12 residues. The germline gives CDR1 LGHDT, CDR2 YNNKEL (reference sequence). In DNA form, the CDR3 reads TGTGCCAGCAGTCCCCAGGGGAGCGAGCATTACTTC. Its protein product is CASSPQGSEHYF.

The chain is built from TRBV7-2 and TRBJ2-1; TRBD1 aligns across 10 bases. Trimming at V came to 5 bases and at J to 6 bases, leaving 7 bases not matched to a gene. Germline V gene sequence: CDR1 SGHTA, CDR2 FQGNSA. The CDR3 contains 15 residues. CDR3 nucleotides: TGTGCCAGCAGCCCCGCGCGGACAGGGGGCAATGAGCAGTTCTTC. This gives the protein CASSPARTGGNEQFF.

This clonotype came up many times. The rearrangement joins TRBV20-1 to TRBJ2-5; a possible D gene is TRBD2 (6 bases). V was trimmed by 6 bases and J by 4 bases, leaving 15 bases between them. CDR3 length equals 13 residues. CDR1 and CDR2 from the germline V gene are DFQATT and SNEGSKA (reference sequence). This CDR3 is CSAWRGRAETQYF. In nucleotides, the CDR3 is TGCAGTGCCTGGAGGGGACGGGCAGAGACCCAGTACTTC.

This clonotype was detected ten times or more. The genes are TRBV7-2 and TRBJ2-1; 8 nucleotides line up with TRBD1. The germline V gene has CDR1 SGHTA and CDR2 FQGNSA. This CDR3 region has 15 residues. V dropped 3 bases and J dropped 3; count of bases not matched to a gene: 4. The CDR3 DNA is TGTGCCAGCAGCTTCGACAGGGGCAGCTACAATGAGCAGTTCTTC. This codes for CASSFDRGSYNEQFF.

This clonotype was detected a few times. The chain recombines TRBV20-1 with TRBJ2-3; 10 bases align to TRBD1. CDR1 DFQATT and CDR2 SNEGSKA come from the germline V gene (reference sequence). After removal of 3 bases from V and 6 bases from J, the junction contained 0 bases not matched to a gene. This CDR3 comprises 12 residues. In DNA, the CDR3 is TGCAGTGCTAGGACAGGGGGCGATACGCAGTATTTT. This gives the protein CSARTGGDTQYF.

In this sample, this clonotype turned up many times. The chain links TRBV20-1 to TRBJ2-2; D is perhaps TRBD2 (5 bases). CDR3 length equals 14 residues. Looked up from germline, CDR1 is DFQATT and CDR2 is SNEGSKA (reference sequence). V gave up 6 bases and J gave up 0 bases, with 11 bases separating them. In DNA form, the CDR3 reads TGCAGTGCCAGACTAATAGCGAACACCGGGGAGCTGTTTTTT. Translating it yields CSARLIANTGELFF.

This chain links TRBV7-8 with TRBJ1-1, with a possible D match to TRBD1 (6 bases). The CDR3 consists of 14 residues. Trimming took off 8 bases at V and 1 base at J, with 14 bases between the two ends. Germline CDR1 and CDR2: SGHVS and FQNEAQ. The CDR3: CASRPRGKNTEAFF. The CDR3 DNA reads TGTGCCAGCCGGCCCAGGGGAAAGAACACTGAAGCTTTCTTT.

The rearrangement joins TRBV20-1 to TRBJ1-1; 8 nucleotides line up with TRBD1. This CDR3 is 13 amino acids long. From germline, CDR1 is DFQATT and CDR2 SNEGSKA (reference sequence). With 6 bases clipped from V and 2 bases from J, the junction kept 5 bases outside the gene matches. The CDR3 sequence is CSAKTGGNTEAFF. DNA for the CDR3: TGCAGTGCGAAAACAGGGGGTAACACTGAAGCTTTCTTT.

This clonotype was seen ten or more times. CDR3 DNA: TGTGCCAGCAGCCATGGGACGGCCTACGAGCAGTACTTC. Its translation is CASSHGTAYEQYF. The rearrangement uses TRBV12-3 or TRBV12-4 and TRBJ2-7; D could derive from TRBD1 or TRBD2 (5 bases each). The CDR3 has 13 amino acids. V lost 6 bases, J lost 2 bases, and 11 bases lay in between.

The chain employs TRBV7-2 and TRBJ2-2, with a tentative D call TRBD2 (7 bases). The CDR3 spans 15 residues. Germline assignment: CDR1 SGHTA and CDR2 FQGNSA. The ends were cut back, 6 bases at V and 3 bases at J, with 14 bases in the middle. CDR3 amino acids: CASRGGGLHTGELFF. The CDR3 DNA sequence: TGTGCCAGCAGAGGGGGGGGACTCCACACCGGGGAGCTGTTTTTT.